The T cell receptor beta chain described here comes from a study of shared clonotypes between healthy human individuals. The study, taken as a whole, reports: Non-shared clonotypes had lower generation probabilities than clonotypes shared by all four sorted-subset donors.

Study processing details: ImmunoSEQ output lacked quality scores and full-length reads, limiting matched filtering. Sequencing used immunoSEQ multiplex PCR; TCRdb keeps in-frame clones, though not all of them. Clone size and V and J calls were adopted from that table, with D and trimming inferred from the DNA. The sample includes roughly 2.6 million clones, 90% to 95% seen only once; the top ten take around 0.15%. This clone appeared a single time. Its antigen is still unknown. V lost 6 bases and J lost 6; bases outside the gene matches: 7. This CDR3 spans 13 amino acids. CDR1 and CDR2 from the germline V gene are LNHDA and SQIVND (reference sequence).

The specimen was naive CD4+ T cells sorted from blood. Subset described: CD45RA+ positively selected. This TCR came from a young man in good health. The chain combines TRBV19 with TRBJ2-7, with TRBD1 identical over 8 bases. CDR3 nucleotides: TGTGCCAGTAGCCGGGGACAGGTTGCCGAGCAGTACTTC. Translating it yields CASSRGQVAEQYF.